This is a list of T cell receptor beta chains from one sample in a study of T cell responses to AZD1222 COVID-19 vaccine. Sequenced by immunoSEQ multiplex PCR; TCRdb stores in-frame clones only, minus some. The sample lists about 110,000 clones, roughly 92% seen once, with about 2.6% in the top ten. Sequences were derived from peripheral blood, sampled 28 days after the second AZD1222 dose. These receptors were collected from an adult who received the AZD1222 COVID-19 vaccine. CDR3s leave out the opening cysteine and the closing phenylalanine or tryptophan. The order of the fields is CDR3 protein, V gene, J gene, D gene. D genes are given only for firm matches.

ASSIGGRDGYT	TRBV19	TRBJ1-2	.
ASSLGTVNTEAF	TRBV5-1	TRBJ1-1	.
ASSLDSGADSPLH	TRBV7-2	TRBJ1-6	.
ASSLGPGSYEQY	TRBV5-1	TRBJ2-7	.
AWSGGQTLNYGYT	TRBV30	TRBJ1-2	.
AWNLQGYYGYT	TRBV30	TRBJ1-2	.
ASSIRDTYSPLH	TRBV19	TRBJ1-6	.
ASSLGPRGTSGANVLT	TRBV7-9	TRBJ2-6	.
ASSLGQGGSPLH	TRBV5-1	TRBJ1-6	.
ASGDRGPYT	TRBV7-9	TRBJ1-2	TRBD1
ASSELAGLLRYEQY	TRBV2	TRBJ2-7	.
ASSQVLEAHYGYT	TRBV3-1/TRBV3-2	TRBJ1-2	.
ASSYLGRGTEAF	TRBV6-5	TRBJ1-1	.
ASSYSGTRTDTQY	TRBV6-5	TRBJ2-3	.
ASSLGQSPDTQY	TRBV5-1	TRBJ2-3	.
ASSLMQEGAETQY	TRBV27	TRBJ2-5	.
ASSLSTLHQPQH	TRBV3-1/TRBV3-2	TRBJ1-5	.
ASALNRDLLYGYT	TRBV2	TRBJ1-2	.
ASSPWEKINTGELF	TRBV3-1/TRBV3-2	TRBJ2-2	.
ASSQAPFSIANTGELF	TRBV4-3	TRBJ2-2	.
ASSQVRVGNSPLH	TRBV3-1/TRBV3-2	TRBJ1-6	.
ASSADSYSPLH	TRBV6-5	TRBJ1-6	.
ASSAPRGGQPQH	TRBV6-8	TRBJ1-5	.
ASSSGGVNYGYT	TRBV6-5	TRBJ1-2	.
ASTPGSYSGNTIY	TRBV5-1	TRBJ1-3	.
ASSLGQGLFYGYT	TRBV5-8	TRBJ1-2	TRBD1
ASSLTGVGGYT	TRBV7-9	TRBJ1-2	TRBD1
ASSLTRNNYGYT	TRBV5-6	TRBJ1-2	.
ATSRRAGGGGDTQY	TRBV15	TRBJ2-3	TRBD2
ASSLVGSGANVLT	TRBV7-2	TRBJ2-6	.
ASSSPGQGNTEAF	TRBV11-2	TRBJ1-1	TRBD1
ASSPRAGNTIY	TRBV11-2	TRBJ1-3	.
ASTGGMNTEAF	TRBV27	TRBJ1-1	.
SARTRYEQY	TRBV20-1	TRBJ2-7	.
ASSAIAETGNTIY	TRBV9	TRBJ1-3	.
ASSQDRYGYT	TRBV4-1	TRBJ1-2	.
ASSLAGSNTIY	TRBV5-4	TRBJ1-3	.
ASSQEFFGGAVGNYGYT	TRBV3-1/TRBV3-2	TRBJ1-2	.
ASSQGQFYGYT	TRBV4-1	TRBJ1-2	.
ATSREGARTGDEKLF	TRBV15	TRBJ1-4	TRBD1
ASHGWGSGNEKLF	TRBV7-9	TRBJ1-4	.
ASSSPSSTDTQY	TRBV18	TRBJ2-3	.
ASSSRQEGIAKNIQY	TRBV7-9	TRBJ2-4	.
ASSFLAGGEQF	TRBV7-9	TRBJ2-1	TRBD2
ASSLGPDSQFQETQY	TRBV7-8	TRBJ2-5	.
AWDTEYYTEAF	TRBV30	TRBJ1-1	.
ASNGSGTGSSYEQY	TRBV28	TRBJ2-7	TRBD1
ASSLVYTRDPATNEKLF	TRBV7-6	TRBJ1-4	.
ASSYTLGDGGHQETQY	TRBV6-2/TRBV6-3	TRBJ2-5	.